Sequencing of this T cell receptor beta chain was carried out in a study of OX40 agonist ivuxolimab in advanced cancers. General study points: It was also the case that some nonresponders had low normalized T-cell clonal expansion. In CD8+ T cells, expanded clones were on average more numerous than in CD4+.

People who had autoimmune disease history or systemic immunosuppression were excluded. CDR3 length: 13 residues. V lost 5 bases to trimming and J lost 8 bases, with 15 bases between them. Per the germline V gene, CDR1 is ENHRY and CDR2 is SYGVKD. Here immunoSEQ multiplex PCR was the method, and the copy in TCRdb shows in-frame clones only, minus some. The sample holds about 64,000 clones; roughly nine tenths are singletons and the top ten take 13% to 15%. On this clone itself: What it binds is not known.

This material consisted of CD4+ or CD8+ T cells sorted from blood, taken in a trial of the OX40 agonist ivuxolimab. The receptor comes from an adult with an advanced solid tumor such as melanoma, head and neck, liver or kidney cancer. The chain carries TRBV10-3 and TRBJ1-1; D is unresolved. The CDR3 protein is CAISPTIGDEAFF. The CDR3 region has the DNA TGTGCCATCAGTCCAACCATAGGAGACGAAGCTTTCTTT.